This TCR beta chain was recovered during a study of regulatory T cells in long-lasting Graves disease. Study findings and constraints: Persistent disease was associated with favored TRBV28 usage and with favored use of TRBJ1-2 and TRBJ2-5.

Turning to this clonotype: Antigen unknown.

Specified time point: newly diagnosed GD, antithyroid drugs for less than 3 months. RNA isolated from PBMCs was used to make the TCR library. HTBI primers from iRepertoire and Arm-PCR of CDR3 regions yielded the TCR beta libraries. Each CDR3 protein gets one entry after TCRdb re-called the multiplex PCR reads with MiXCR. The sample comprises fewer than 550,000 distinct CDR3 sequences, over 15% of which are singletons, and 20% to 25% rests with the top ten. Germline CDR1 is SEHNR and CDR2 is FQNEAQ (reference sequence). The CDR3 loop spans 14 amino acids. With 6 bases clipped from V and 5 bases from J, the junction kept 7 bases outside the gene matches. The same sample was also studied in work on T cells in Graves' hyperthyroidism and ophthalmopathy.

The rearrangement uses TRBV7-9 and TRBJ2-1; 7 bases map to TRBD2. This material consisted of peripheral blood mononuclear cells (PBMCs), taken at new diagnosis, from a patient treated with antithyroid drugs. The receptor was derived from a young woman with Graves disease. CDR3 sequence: CASRGGGANNEQFF. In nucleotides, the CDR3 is TGTGCCAGCAGGGGGGGGGGAGCTAACAATGAGCAGTTCTTC.